The 5 T cell receptor beta chains presented below share a single source sample, sequenced in a study of cytomegalovirus exposure and HLA in healthy donors. Primers: 60 Vbeta forward and 13 Jbeta reverse. Sequenced by immunoSEQ multiplex PCR; TCRdb stores in-frame clones only, minus some. The table records 200,000 or so clones, approximately 83% of them present only once. Source material: PBMCs. The receptor set was obtained from a boy aged 2 to 10 in good health and CMV-seronegative.

The J gene is TRBJ1-4, the V gene TRBV29-1, with 10 bases fitting TRBD1. The junction had 5 bases not matched to a gene; V was cut back by 7 bases and J by 6 bases. CDR1 and CDR2 from the germline V gene are SQVTM and ANQGSEA. The CDR3 has 13 amino acids. The CDR3 region has the DNA TGCAGCGCAGGACAGGGGGGTGATGAAAAACTGTTTTTT. It codes for CSAGQGGDEKLFF.

The rearrangement uses TRBV27 and TRBJ1-6, with TRBD1 matching 8 bases. Germline-derived CDR1 and CDR2 are MNHEY and SMNVEV (reference sequence). The CDR3 sequence is 13 residues long. The V gene end was trimmed by 3 bases and the J gene end by 10 bases; junction bases not matched to a gene: 2. CDR3 region: CASSLGTGSPLHF. CDR3 nucleotides: TGTGCCAGCAGTTTGGGGACAGGATCACCCCTCCACTTT.

The J gene is TRBJ1-6, the V gene TRBV30, with 7 bases identical to TRBD1. This CDR3 is 13 amino acids long. V shed 3 bases, J shed 5 bases, and the junction held 1 base outside the gene matches. Germline values: CDR1 GTSNPN, CDR2 SVGIG (reference sequence). CDR3 residues: CAWRDRNNSPLHF. As DNA, the CDR3 is TGTGCCTGGAGGGACAGGAATAATTCACCCCTCCACTTT. The variable domain in full, with the rest retrieved from reference TRBV30 and TRBJ1-6, is SQTIHQWPATLVQPVGSPLSLECTVEGTSNPNLYWYRQAAGRGLQLLFYSVGIGQISSEVPQNLSASRPQDRQFILSSKKLLLSDSGFYLCAWRDRNNSPLHFGNGTRLTVT.

The chain employs TRBV9 and TRBJ2-1, with 7 bases identical to TRBD1. The CDR3 totals 14 residues. The germline gives CDR1 SGDLS, CDR2 YYNGEE. The V gene end was trimmed by 3 bases and the J gene end by 6 bases; junction bases not matched to a gene: 6. In nucleotides, the CDR3 is TGTGCCAGCAGCGAACCGACAGGGTCCAATGAGCAGTTCTTC. This codes for CASSEPTGSNEQFF.

J is TRBJ1-2 and V is TRBV6-1, with D maybe TRBD1 (5 bases). V gave up 8 bases and J gave up 4 bases, with 14 bases separating them. The CDR3 has 13 residues. CDR1 and CDR2 (germline): MNHNS, SASEGT. CDR3 DNA: TGTGCCAGCGGCCGCGGGGGAGGCTATGGCTACACCTTC. Protein product: CASGRGGGYGYTF.